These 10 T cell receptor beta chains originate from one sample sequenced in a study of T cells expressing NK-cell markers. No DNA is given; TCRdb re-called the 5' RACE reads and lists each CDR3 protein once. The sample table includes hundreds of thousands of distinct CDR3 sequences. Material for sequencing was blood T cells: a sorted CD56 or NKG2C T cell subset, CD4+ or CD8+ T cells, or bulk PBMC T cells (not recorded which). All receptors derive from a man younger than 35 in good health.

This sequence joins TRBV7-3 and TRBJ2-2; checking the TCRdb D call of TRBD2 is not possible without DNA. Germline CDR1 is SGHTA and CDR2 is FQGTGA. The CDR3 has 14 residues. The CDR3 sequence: CASRLAGGTGELFF.

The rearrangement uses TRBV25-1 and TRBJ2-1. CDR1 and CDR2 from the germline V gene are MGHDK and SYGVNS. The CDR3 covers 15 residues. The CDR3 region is CASSEVDGAYNEQFF.

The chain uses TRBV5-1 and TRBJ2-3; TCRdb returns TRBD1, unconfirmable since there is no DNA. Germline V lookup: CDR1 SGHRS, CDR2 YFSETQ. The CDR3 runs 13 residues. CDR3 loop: CASYRGPTDTQYF.

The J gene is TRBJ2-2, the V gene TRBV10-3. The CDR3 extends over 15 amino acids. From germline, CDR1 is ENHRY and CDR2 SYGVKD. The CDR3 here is CAISEPTDFHGELFF.

CDR3 protein: CASSQPAEGSEAFF. V gene TRBV6-1 combines with J gene TRBJ1-1. From germline, CDR1 is MNHNS and CDR2 SASEGT. This CDR3 has 14 amino acids.

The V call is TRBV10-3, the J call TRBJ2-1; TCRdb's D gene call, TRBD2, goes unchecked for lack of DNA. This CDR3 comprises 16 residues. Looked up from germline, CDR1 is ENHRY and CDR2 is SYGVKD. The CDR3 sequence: CAISESGGIGWNEQFF.

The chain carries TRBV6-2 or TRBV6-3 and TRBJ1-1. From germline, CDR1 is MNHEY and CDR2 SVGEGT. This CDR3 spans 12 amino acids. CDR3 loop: CASRRRNTEAFF.

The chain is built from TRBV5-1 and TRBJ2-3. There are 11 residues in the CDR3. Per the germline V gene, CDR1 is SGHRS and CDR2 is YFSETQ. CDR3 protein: CASSSEDTQYF.

CDR3 residues: CASSILSGRARTGELFF. V usage is TRBV7-6 and J usage is TRBJ2-2; TCRdb outputs TRBD2, but without DNA this stays unchecked. The CDR3 has 17 residues. Germline lookup yields CDR1 SGHVS and CDR2 FNYEAQ.

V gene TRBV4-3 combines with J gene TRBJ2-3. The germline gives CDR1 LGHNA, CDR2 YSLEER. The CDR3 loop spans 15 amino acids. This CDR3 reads CASSQGTVDTDTQYF.